The 15 T cell receptor beta chains in this list originate from one sample, sequenced in a study of shared clonotypes between healthy human individuals. Produced via immunoSEQ multiplex PCR; TCRdb's table is partial and in-frame only. This table holds roughly 2 million clones, around 96% found once. Terminally differentiated effector memory CD45RA+ cells were excluded from the naive CD8 cells, which were CD45RO-negative and positively selected for CCR7. What was sequenced was naive CD8+ T cells sorted from blood. All receptors come from a man younger than 35 in good health.

The chain is built from TRBV29-1 and TRBJ2-1; possibly TRBD1 for D (5 bases). Trimming took 8 bases from V and 7 from J, leaving 18 bases between them. Germline loops: CDR1 SQVTM, CDR2 ANQGSEA. The CDR3 runs to 13 residues. The CDR3 DNA is TGCAGCCTCGTTGACAGTGATGAGAATGAGCAGTTCTTC. It encodes CSLVDSDENEQFF.

This chain joins TRBV27 and TRBJ1-2, with TRBD1 as a possible D gene (5 bases). Between the trimmed V and J ends, which lost 8 bases and 1 base, there was a span of 11 bases. The CDR3 consists of 13 residues. Germline-derived CDR1 and CDR2 are MNHEY and SMNVEV (reference sequence). The CDR3 DNA is TGTGCCAGCGGCCCCCAGGGTAACTATGGCTACACCTTC. Translating gives CASGPQGNYGYTF.

This clone was observed a single time. The chain has TRBV9 and TRBJ1-2; 9 nucleotides align to TRBD1. This CDR3 region has 15 residues. The germline V gene has CDR1 SGDLS and CDR2 YYNGEE. Trimming removed 1 base from V and 1 base from J; junction bases left unmatched: 2. The CDR3 loop reads CASSVSGQGNYGYTF. DNA of the CDR3: TGTGCCAGCAGCGTATCGGGACAGGGTAACTATGGCTACACCTTC.

This clone was observed a single time. The chain combines TRBV7-9 with TRBJ2-1; D remains unclear. The ends were cut back, 4 bases at V and 3 bases at J, with 10 bases in the middle. The CDR3 has 14 amino acids. The germline CDR1 and CDR2 sequences are SEHNR and FQNEAQ (reference sequence). CDR3 loop: CASSSANGYNEQFF. For the CDR3, the DNA is TGTGCCAGCAGCTCGGCAAATGGCTACAATGAGCAGTTCTTC.

This CDR3 is CASSLLSGGAIDTQYF. CDR3 nucleotides: TGTGCCAGCAGCTTATTGAGCGGGGGGGCCATAGATACGCAGTATTTT. The V and J genes are TRBV7-6 and TRBJ2-3; 10 bases fit TRBD2. This CDR3 contains 16 residues. Germline CDR1 SGHVS, CDR2 FNYEAQ. The trim removed 2 bases at V and 5 bases at J, leaving 7 bases unmatched.

This clone was seen a few times. V is TRBV18 and J is TRBJ1-5; D uncertain. Trimming shortened V by 2 bases and J by 5 bases, and 7 bases separated the two germline ends. The CDR3 is 13 residues long. CDR1 KGHSH and CDR2 LQKENI come from the germline V gene. CDR3 DNA sequence: TGTGCCAGCTCACCAACCCCGGATCAGCCCCAGCATTTT. This gives the protein CASSPTPDQPQHF. The variable domain in full, completed from reference TRBV18 and TRBJ1-5, reads NAGVMQNPRHLVRRRGQEARLRCSPMKGHSHVYWYRQLPEEGLKFMVYLQKENIIDESGMPKERFSAEFPKEGPSILRIQQVVRGDSAAYFCASSPTPDQPQHFGDGTRLSIL.

The CDR3 here is CASSDGGGSPLHF. The CDR3 DNA reads TGTGCCAGCAGTGACGGGGGTGGTTCACCCCTCCACTTT. The chain combines TRBV2 with TRBJ1-6; the D gene is possibly TRBD1 (5 bases). The CDR3 is 13 amino acids. Per germline, CDR1 SNHLY and CDR2 FYNNEI. Trimming took 3 bases from V and 9 from J, leaving 9 bases between them.

The rearrangement joins TRBV10-3 to TRBJ1-1; 7 bases line up with TRBD1. Germline lookup yields CDR1 ENHRY and CDR2 SYGVKD. V shed 7 bases and J 2 bases; nucleotides not matched to a gene: 1. The CDR3 is 12 amino acids. DNA of the CDR3: TGTGCCATCACAGGGGGAAACACTGAAGCTTTCTTT. It codes for CAITGGNTEAFF.

The rearrangement joins TRBV2 to TRBJ1-5; D unclear. The CDR3 consists of 16 residues. The germline V and J ends were trimmed by 1 base and 3 bases, with 13 bases remaining between them. Germline-derived CDR1 and CDR2 are SNHLY and FYNNEI. CDR3 coding DNA: TGTGCCAGCAGTGAAGGAGTAGGCGGCGTCAATCAGCCCCAGCATTTT. This encodes CASSEGVGGVNQPQHF.

The V call is TRBV4-3, the J call TRBJ2-1; 7 bases line up with TRBD2. Unmatched junction bases numbered 5, after V lost 0 bases and J lost 0 bases. This CDR3 is built from 17 residues. Germline V gives CDR1 LGHNA, CDR2 YSLEER. CDR3 protein: CASSQDPGGSSYNEQFF. CDR3 nucleotide sequence: TGCGCCAGCAGCCAAGATCCGGGCGGGAGCTCCTACAATGAGCAGTTCTTC.

This chain links TRBV7-9 with TRBJ2-3; 8 nucleotides align to TRBD2. The length of the CDR3 is 14 residues. The V gene's germline CDR1 is SEHNR and CDR2 FQNEAQ (reference sequence). The V gene end was trimmed by 4 bases and the J gene end by 5 bases; junction bases not matched to a gene: 5. CDR3 nucleotides: TGTGCCAGCAGCTGGACTAGCCCGGAAGATACGCAGTATTTT. Translated, it gives CASSWTSPEDTQYF.

The chain links TRBV7-9 to TRBJ2-7; 8 positions agree with TRBD2. J lost 2 bases, V lost 4 bases, and 10 bases had no gene match. Germline V CDR1 and CDR2: SEHNR, FQNEAQ (reference sequence). CDR3 size: 16 residues. The CDR3 loop is CASSSLGGTRPYEQYF. CDR3 DNA: TGTGCCAGCAGCTCGCTAGGTGGGACTAGACCCTACGAGCAGTACTTC. The complete variable domain, with remaining parts taken from reference TRBV7-9 and TRBJ2-7, reads DTGVSQNPRHKITKRGQNVTFRCDPISEHNRLYWYRQTLGQGPEFLTYFQNEAQLEKSRLLSDRFSAERPKGSFSTLEIQRTEQGDSAMYLCASSSLGGTRPYEQYFGPGTRLTVT.

The chain combines TRBV7-8 with TRBJ2-3; D is unresolved. Trimming removed 3 bases at V and 2 bases at J, with 12 bases between. The CDR3 is 15 residues long. CDR1 is SGHVS, CDR2 FQNEAQ, per germline. The CDR3 region is CASSLPDFTTDTQYF. In DNA, the CDR3 is TGTGCCAGCAGCTTGCCAGACTTTACCACAGATACGCAGTATTTT.

The sample holds a few counts of this clone. Other DNA sequences from this sample encode an identical CDR3 as well. V and J are TRBV27 and TRBJ1-2; 10 nucleotides agree with TRBD1. Germline lookup yields CDR1 MNHEY and CDR2 SMNVEV (reference sequence). The CDR3 contains 13 residues. The junction had 1 base not matched to a gene; V was cut back by 3 bases and J by 6 bases. CDR3 coding DNA: TGTGCCAGCAGTTTGACAGGGGGCGATGGCTACACCTTC. The encoded protein is CASSLTGGDGYTF.

This clone has only one observation. Other DNA sequences in this sample translate to the same CDR3. This chain joins TRBV9 and TRBJ2-1; 8 nucleotides agree with TRBD2. The CDR3 sequence is 15 residues long. Unmatched junction bases numbered 3, after V lost 0 bases and J lost 4 bases. The germline V gene encodes CDR1 SGDLS and CDR2 YYNGEE. The CDR3, as DNA: TGTGCCAGCAGCGTAGTGTCTAGCGGGTACAATGAGCAGTTCTTC. Its translation is CASSVVSSGYNEQFF. The full variable domain, completed using reference TRBV9 and TRBJ2-1, is DSGVTQTPKHLITATGQRVTLRCSPRSGDLSVYWYQQSLDQGLQFLIQYYNGEERAKGNILERFSAQQFPDLHSELNLSSLELGDSALYFCASSVVSSGYNEQFFGPGTRLTVL.